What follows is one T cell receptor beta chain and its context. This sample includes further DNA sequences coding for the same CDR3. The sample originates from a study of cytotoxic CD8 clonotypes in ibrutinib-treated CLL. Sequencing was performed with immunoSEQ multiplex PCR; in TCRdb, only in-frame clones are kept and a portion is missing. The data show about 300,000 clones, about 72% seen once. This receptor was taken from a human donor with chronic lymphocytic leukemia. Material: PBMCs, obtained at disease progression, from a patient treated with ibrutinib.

Written as DNA, the CDR3 is TGTGCCAGCAGCTTGGCGGGACAGGGGACTACAGATACGCAGTATTTT. Translation gives CASSLAGQGTTDTQYF. This chain links TRBV5-6 with TRBJ2-3, with 10 bases fitting TRBD1. This CDR3 comprises 16 residues. Germline V gene sequence: CDR1 SGHDT, CDR2 YYEEEE. The ends lost 0 bases at V and 3 bases at J; junction bases unmatched: 4.